The sequence of this T cell receptor beta chain was determined in a study of T cell responses to AZD1222 COVID-19 vaccine. Looked up from germline, CDR1 is MNHEY and CDR2 is SVGAGI. The germline V and J ends were trimmed by 2 bases and 3 bases, with 15 bases remaining between them. The CDR3 runs 16 residues. Profiled with immunoSEQ multiplex PCR; TCRdb holds only in-frame clones, not every one. Altogether fewer than 150,000 clones are present, around 89% being singletons, with the ten largest covering 3.5% to 4%. The sample holds one count of this clone. Sequenced material: peripheral blood, taken 28 days after the second AZD1222 dose. The J gene is TRBJ2-3, the V gene TRBV6-5, with D tentatively TRBD2 (7 bases). The sequence came from an adult who received the AZD1222 COVID-19 vaccine. CDR3 sequence (DNA): TGTGCCAGCAGTTACCTCAGGGGAGGGTTTACAGATACGCAGTATTTT. Translating it yields CASSYLRGGFTDTQYF.